A single sample gave rise to the 24 T cell receptor beta chains below, sequenced in a study of monozygotic twins with inflammatory bowel disease. TCRdb re-called the 5' RACE reads; every CDR3 protein appears as one record, without DNA. The table for this sample gives 150,000 to 200,000 distinct CDR3 sequences. Sequenced material: blood. These receptors were obtained from a human donor with ulcerative colitis or Crohn's disease, or a healthy co-twin of an affected twin (not recorded which).

The chain carries TRBV5-1 and TRBJ2-7; TCRdb outputs TRBD1, but without DNA this stays unchecked. The CDR3 runs to 16 residues. Germline loops: CDR1 SGHRS, CDR2 YFSETQ. The CDR3 is CASSLNSPGTGAEQYF.

The chain is built from TRBV7-6 and TRBJ2-3. Per the germline V gene, CDR1 is SGHVS and CDR2 is FNYEAQ. CDR3 length: 12 residues. The CDR3: CASSLGADTQYF.

The rearrangement links TRBV7-3 to TRBJ2-1; with no DNA, the TCRdb D assignment of TRBD2 cannot be verified. This CDR3 has 16 amino acids. Germline CDR1 SGHTA, CDR2 FQGTGA. The CDR3 region is CASSFMGGSWGNEQFF.

This chain connects TRBV20-1 to TRBJ1-5. CDR1 and CDR2 from the germline V gene are DFQATT and SNEGSKA (reference sequence). CDR3 length equals 14 residues. The CDR3 protein is CSARDVLEIQPQHF.

The chain recombines TRBV24-1 with TRBJ2-1; with no DNA, the TCRdb D assignment of TRBD2 cannot be verified. CDR1 and CDR2 from the germline V gene are KGHDR and SFDVKD. This CDR3 comprises 16 residues. This chain's CDR3 is CATSDLVRVGHNEQFF.

The chain is built from TRBV28 and TRBJ2-7. The CDR3 totals 15 residues. Germline V lookup: CDR1 MDHEN, CDR2 SYDVKM. This chain's CDR3 is CASSLYSSKIYEQYF.

This chain links TRBV19 with TRBJ1-5. Germline V gene data show CDR1 as LNHDA and CDR2 as SQIVND (reference sequence). The CDR3 runs to 17 residues. The CDR3 is CASSIGPASGYSQPQHF.

The chain employs TRBV6-2 or TRBV6-3 and TRBJ2-3; TCRdb calls TRBD1, which cannot be checked without DNA. The length of the CDR3 is 15 residues. Germline V gives CDR1 MNHEY, CDR2 SVGEGT. The CDR3 here is CASGPWGRDTDTQYF.

J is TRBJ2-5 and V is TRBV10-3; TCRdb reports TRBD2, a call that lacks DNA to check it against. The CDR3 has 17 residues. CDR1 ENHRY and CDR2 SYGVKD come from the germline V gene. Here the CDR3 reads CAISESLLAGVPKTQYF.

V is TRBV7-9 and J is TRBJ2-5; the D gene TCRdb calls, TRBD2, cannot be checked with no DNA. The CDR3 consists of 14 residues. Germline V lookup: CDR1 SEHNR, CDR2 FQNEAQ (reference sequence). The CDR3 sequence is CASSLADYGLAQYF. The complete variable domain, with remaining parts taken from reference TRBV7-9 and TRBJ2-5, reads DTGVSQNPRHKITKRGQNVTFRCDPISEHNRLYWYRQTLGQGPEFLTYFQNEAQLEKSRLLSDRFSAERPKGSFSTLEIQRTEQGDSAMYLCASSLADYGLAQYFGPGTRLLVL.

This chain connects TRBV27 to TRBJ2-7. The CDR3 has 13 amino acids. The germline V gene encodes CDR1 MNHEY and CDR2 SMNVEV (reference sequence). CDR3 sequence reads: CASSYRGLYEQYF.

The V call is TRBV7-9, the J call TRBJ1-6. This CDR3 comprises 11 residues. In germline, CDR1 is SEHNR, CDR2 FQNEAQ (reference sequence). This CDR3 is CASSANSPLHF.

V gene TRBV15 combines with J gene TRBJ2-2; TCRdb's assignment of TRBD1 cannot be checked, as there is no DNA. This CDR3 contains 17 residues. Germline V gives CDR1 LNHNV, CDR2 YYDKDF (reference sequence). CDR3 loop: CATSKQGGSLNTGELFF.

This rearrangement joins TRBV7-3 to TRBJ1-1. This CDR3 has 13 amino acids. Germline V gene sequence: CDR1 SGHTA, CDR2 FQGTGA. CDR3 amino acids: CASSLTSYTEAFF.

V usage is TRBV15 and J usage is TRBJ2-5; without DNA, the TCRdb call of TRBD1 cannot be checked. Germline CDR1 is LNHNV and CDR2 is YYDKDF (reference sequence). The CDR3 has 17 residues. The CDR3 loop is CATSSPGRPDTQETQYF.

The chain is built from TRBV28 and TRBJ1-6. The length of the CDR3 is 16 residues. Germline CDR1 MDHEN, CDR2 SYDVKM. Here the CDR3 reads CASRTFGDFYNSPLHF. The full variable domain, with the rest looked up from reference TRBV28 and TRBJ1-6, is DVKVTQSSRYLVKRTGEKVFLECVQDMDHENMFWYRQDPGLGLRLIYFSYDVKMKEKGDIPEGYSVSREKKERFSLILESASTNQTSMYLCASRTFGDFYNSPLHFGNGTRLTVT.

V usage is TRBV6-5 and J usage is TRBJ2-2; checking the TCRdb D call of TRBD1 is not possible without DNA. The CDR3 runs to 16 residues. The germline V gene encodes CDR1 MNHEY and CDR2 SVGAGI. The CDR3 region is CASSYGGGSGTGELFF.

The rearrangement joins TRBV5-6 to TRBJ1-2; TCRdb indicates TRBD1, and absent DNA this call remains unverified. Germline V gives CDR1 SGHDT, CDR2 YYEEEE. The CDR3 contains 15 residues. CDR3 loop: CASSPYRATIHGYTF.

The chain employs TRBV27 and TRBJ2-5; as DNA is missing, the TRBD1 call by TCRdb cannot be tested. The CDR3 extends over 14 amino acids. Germline V CDR1 and CDR2: MNHEY, SMNVEV (reference sequence). This chain's CDR3 is CASSPRPYQETQYF.

J is TRBJ1-6 and V is TRBV7-6; without DNA, the TCRdb call of TRBD1 cannot be checked. Germline V CDR1 and CDR2: SGHVS, FNYEAQ. The CDR3 contains 15 residues. CDR3 protein: CASRLSTGFNSPLHF.

CDR3: CASSKVAGGIYNEQFF. V gene TRBV7-8 combines with J gene TRBJ2-1; without DNA, the TCRdb call of TRBD2 cannot be checked. The CDR3 is made up of 16 amino acids. CDR1 SGHVS and CDR2 FQNEAQ come from the germline V gene.

The gene calls are TRBV27 and TRBJ2-7; the D gene TCRdb calls, TRBD1, cannot be checked with no DNA. Germline values: CDR1 MNHEY, CDR2 SMNVEV (reference sequence). The CDR3 sequence is 14 residues long. CDR3 amino acids: CASSLDRGPFEQYF.

V and J are TRBV3-1 and TRBJ2-1; the D call from TCRdb, TRBD1, cannot be confirmed without DNA. Germline loops: CDR1 LGHDT, CDR2 YNNKEL (reference sequence). This CDR3 region has 15 residues. This CDR3 reads CASSQEGQGWHEQFF.

The chain carries TRBV28 and TRBJ1-2. CDR3 size: 14 residues. CDR1 and CDR2 (germline): MDHEN, SYDVKM. The CDR3 here is CASSVITVNYGYTF.